The 30 T cell receptor beta chains listed next were all sequenced from one sample in a study of quantifying T cell responses using KT2 cells (dated by TCRdb to the late 2010s). Some background on the complete study: RNA was DNase-treated and reverse transcribed with TCR alpha and beta constant-region primers, mostly using SuperScript III.

The library relied on UMI-ligation and nested PCR. Reads for this sample came from an Illumina MiSeq. A single-stranded oligonucleotide carrying the Illumina SP2 sequence and a UMI was ligated to the cDNA 3' end using T4 RNA ligase 1. PCR1 used 4 to 5 cycles (98 degrees C 15 s, 69 degrees C 30 s, 72 degrees C 40 s), and the beta primer was an equimolar mix of RC1.1 and RC1.2 that covered TRBC1 and TRBC2. In-frame beta chains were kept once TCRdb had trimmed the public reads at Q25 with fastp and called clones with MiXCR. Each entry merges the rows of one CDR3 protein and shows their most common DNA and genes. The sample records tens of thousands of distinct CDR3 sequences, 10% of which are singletons. The top ten constitute around a tenth of the sample. Sequenced input: PBMCs spiked with cells of the T cell clone KT2. The origin of the receptors is a human donor.

This clonotype was counted at least ten times. The genes are TRBV5-1 and TRBJ2-3; 8 bases line up with TRBD1. The CDR3 runs to 15 residues. V dropped 4 bases and J dropped 4; count of bases not matched to a gene: 8. Germline CDR1 is SGHRS and CDR2 is YFSETQ. The CDR3 here is CASSRDQGAADTQYF. CDR3 bases: TGCGCCAGCAGCCGGGACCAGGGGGCCGCAGATACGCAGTATTTT.

This clonotype was observed at least ten times. The rearrangement joins TRBV12-3 or TRBV12-4 to TRBJ2-3, with 7 bases aligning to TRBD2. The CDR3 length is 16 residues. J lost 6 bases, V lost 0 bases, and 9 bases had no gene match. The DNA for the CDR3 is TGTGCCAGCAGTTTAGCTCGCGGGAGCCTGCCGGATACGCAGTATTTT. This codes for CASSLARGSLPDTQYF.

The sample holds a few counts of this clonotype. This CDR3 is CASSQEREAYYNEQFF. CDR3 in DNA: TGTGCCAGCAGCCAGGAGCGGGAGGCCTACTACAATGAGCAGTTCTTC. This rearrangement joins TRBV4-2 to TRBJ2-1, with 9 bases that match TRBD2. CDR3 length equals 16 residues. Germline values: CDR1 LGHNA, CDR2 YNFKEQ. V gave up 3 bases and J gave up 3 bases; unmatched junction bases: 6.

The sample holds many counts of this clonotype. The V call is TRBV11-2, the J call TRBJ2-5; D possibly corresponds to TRBD2 (5 bases). CDR3 length equals 15 residues. Looked up from germline, CDR1 is SGHAT and CDR2 is FQNNGV. V was trimmed by 1 base and J by 2 bases, leaving 11 bases between them. The CDR3 nucleotides are TGTGCCAGCAGCTTAGCCTGGACGGGACAAGAGACCCAGTACTTC. This encodes CASSLAWTGQETQYF.

This clonotype was observed many times. V is TRBV10-3 and J is TRBJ1-1; maybe TRBD1 (6 bases). V shed 10 bases and J shed 4 bases, with 25 bases lying between them. Germline V gives CDR1 ENHRY, CDR2 SYGVKD. This CDR3 spans 16 amino acids. The CDR3 region is CATERNSGAGGTEAFF. CDR3 nucleotide sequence: TGTGCCACCGAAAGAAATTCGGGGGCCGGGGGCACTGAAGCTTTCTTT.

There are many counts of this clonotype. V and J are TRBV6-2 or TRBV6-3 and TRBJ1-2; 10 bases agree with TRBD1. Trimming removed 2 bases from V and 6 bases from J; junction bases left unmatched: 3. This CDR3 is built from 14 residues. The germline V gene encodes CDR1 MNHEY and CDR2 SVGEGT. CDR3 coding DNA: TGTGCCAGCAGTTACGGGACAGGGGCGAATGGCTACACCTTC. Translated, it gives CASSYGTGANGYTF.

A few counts support this clonotype. V and J are TRBV6-5 and TRBJ2-4; 7 bases line up with TRBD2. Germline CDR1 reads MNHEY; CDR2 reads SVGAGI. V gave up 2 bases and J gave up 8 bases; unmatched junction bases: 6. The CDR3 runs to 14 residues. The CDR3 sequence is CASSYDSRGYIQYF. The DNA of the CDR3 is TGTGCCAGCAGTTACGATTCGCGGGGGTACATTCAGTACTTC.

This clonotype turned up a few times. The chain employs TRBV2 and TRBJ2-5, with D possibly being TRBD1 or TRBD2 (5 bases each). Between the trimmed V and J ends, which lost 6 bases and 9 bases, there was a span of 23 bases. In germline, CDR1 is SNHLY, CDR2 FYNNEI. The CDR3 spans 15 residues. The CDR3 region has the DNA TGTGCCAGCAGCCCTTCATACGGGGCCCGAGGGGCCCAGTACTTC. The encoded protein is CASSPSYGARGAQYF.

This clonotype was picked up many times. V usage is TRBV7-8 and J usage is TRBJ2-7; TRBD2 might be the D (5 bases). The V gene's germline CDR1 is SGHVS and CDR2 FQNEAQ. This CDR3 has 14 residues. V lost 5 bases and J 1 base, leaving 12 bases between the germline ends. CDR3 loop: CASSPEEVSYEQYF. The DNA for the CDR3 is TGTGCCAGCAGCCCAGAGGAGGTTTCCTACGAGCAGTACTTC.

This clonotype showed up many times. The chain links TRBV12-3 or TRBV12-4 to TRBJ1-2; 9 nucleotides match TRBD1. Unmatched junction bases numbered 7, after V lost 3 bases and J lost 5 bases. CDR3 length equals 15 residues. CDR3 residues: CASSFSGDRVYGYTF. CDR3 sequence (DNA): TGTGCCAGCAGTTTCTCCGGGGACAGGGTATATGGCTACACCTTC.

This clonotype has more than one count but fewer than ten. The CDR3 DNA sequence: TGTGCCAGCAGCCCTGTTTTAAATGGCGAGCAGTACTTC. Translation gives CASSPVLNGEQYF. J is TRBJ2-7 and V is TRBV3-1; unclear D gene. This CDR3 is built from 13 residues. Trimming took 4 bases from V and 6 from J, leaving 13 bases between them. The germline V gene has CDR1 LGHDT and CDR2 YNNKEL (reference sequence).

This clonotype was found many times. The V and J genes are TRBV5-1 and TRBJ1-3; D gene ambiguous. This CDR3 has 14 amino acids. The germline CDR1 and CDR2 sequences are SGHRS and YFSETQ. V was clipped by 4 bases and J by 0 bases, with 8 bases between them. The chain's CDR3 is CASSPQDSGNTIYF. The CDR3 DNA sequence: TGCGCCAGCAGCCCCCAGGACTCTGGAAACACCATATATTTT. The variable domain in full, with the rest retrieved from reference TRBV5-1 and TRBJ1-3, is KAGVTQTPRYLIKTRGQQVTLSCSPISGHRSVSWYQQTPGQGLQFLFEYFSETQRNKGNFPGRFSGRQFSNSRSEMNVSTLELGDSALYLCASSPQDSGNTIYFGEGSWLTVV.

J is TRBJ1-1 and V is TRBV12-5; TRBD1 might be the D (5 bases). The CDR3 totals 17 residues. Germline values: CDR1 LGHNT, CDR2 FRNRAP. The V gene lost 0 bases and the J gene lost 1 base, with 15 bases spanning the gap. The CDR3 DNA sequence: TGTGCTAGTGGTTTGGTACCCTCGGGACGGGAGAACACTGAAGCTTTCTTT. Translation gives CASGLVPSGRENTEAFF.

This clonotype was seen more than once but under ten times. The V call is TRBV3-1, the J call TRBJ2-7; 7 positions match TRBD2. The V gene's germline CDR1 is LGHDT and CDR2 YNNKEL (reference sequence). This CDR3 spans 14 amino acids. The V and J ends lost 6 bases and 2 bases, in that order; junction bases with no gene match: 7. CDR3 amino acids: CASSTTAGAYEQYF. In nucleotides, the CDR3 is TGTGCCAGCAGTACTACGGCGGGGGCCTACGAGCAGTACTTC.

This clonotype showed up many times. The rearrangement links TRBV29-1 to TRBJ2-7; a weak D match, TRBD1 (5 bases). Germline CDR1 SQVTM, CDR2 ANQGSEA. V shed 6 bases and J shed 3 bases, with 15 bases lying between them. The CDR3 has 13 residues. The CDR3 DNA reads as TGCAGCGTGATAAGGTGGGGCGACTACGAGCAGTACTTC. Translation: CSVIRWGDYEQYF.

The chain joins TRBV6-1 to TRBJ1-6; the match to TRBD1 covers 9 bases. The trim removed 2 bases at V and 6 bases at J, leaving 8 bases unmatched. Germline V gene lookup returns CDR1 MNHNS and CDR2 SASEGT. CDR3 length equals 17 residues. The CDR3 protein is CASSETFGTGTNSPLHF. In DNA form, the CDR3 reads TGTGCCAGCAGTGAAACATTCGGGACAGGGACTAATTCACCCCTCCACTTT.

This clonotype came up a few times. The rearrangement uses TRBV14 and TRBJ2-1, with 9 bases that match TRBD2. This CDR3 contains 16 residues. Germline assignment: CDR1 SGHDN and CDR2 FVKESK. Germline trimming cut 2 bases from V and 4 bases from J; bases unmatched to any gene: 6. The chain's CDR3 is CASSQLAGLAYNEQFF. The CDR3 DNA reads TGTGCCAGCAGCCAACTAGCGGGATTAGCTTACAATGAGCAGTTCTTC. The full variable domain, completed using reference TRBV14 and TRBJ2-1, is EAGVTQFPSHSVIEKGQTVTLRCDPISGHDNLYWYRRVMGKEIKFLLHFVKESKQDESGMPNNRFLAERTGGTYSTLKVQPAELEDSGVYFCASSQLAGLAYNEQFFGPGTRLTVL.

This clonotype was counted at least ten times. J is TRBJ2-7 and V is TRBV4-1; D might be TRBD1 (6 bases). The CDR3 has 15 amino acids. Per germline, CDR1 MGHRA and CDR2 YSYEKL. Trimming shortened V by 0 bases and J by 0 bases, and 9 bases separated the two germline ends. CDR3 loop: CASSQEQGPSYEQYF. The CDR3 region has the DNA TGCGCCAGCAGCCAAGAACAGGGTCCCTCCTACGAGCAGTACTTC.

This clonotype was observed many times. This chain connects TRBV19 to TRBJ2-7; 7 nucleotides agree with TRBD1. Losses at the gene ends were 4 bases for V and 2 bases for J; bases not matched to a gene: 14. Germline V gene data show CDR1 as LNHDA and CDR2 as SQIVND (reference sequence). CDR3 length: 17 residues. The CDR3 bases are TGTGCCAGTAGTAGAGGCATCGGGACAGCCAACCCCTACGAGCAGTACTTC. Amino acids: CASSRGIGTANPYEQYF.

The chain uses TRBV20-1 and TRBJ2-7, with 11 positions matching TRBD2. Germline CDR1 reads DFQATT; CDR2 reads SNEGSKA (reference sequence). V shed 6 bases, J shed 4 bases, and the junction held 8 bases outside the gene matches. The CDR3 spans 14 residues. CDR3 sequence (DNA): TGCAGTGCGCCTCCGGGACTAGCGGTATACGAGCAGTACTTC. This sequence encodes CSAPPGLAVYEQYF.

The chain recombines TRBV9 with TRBJ2-3, with D possibly being TRBD1 (5 bases). Per the germline V gene, CDR1 is SGDLS and CDR2 is YYNGEE. V lost 0 bases and J 3 bases, leaving 14 bases between the germline ends. The CDR3 runs to 16 residues. CDR3 in DNA: TGTGCCAGCAGCGTAGGTCACAGGACCGGGACAGATACGCAGTATTTT. It is translated as CASSVGHRTGTDTQYF.

There are many counts of this clonotype. The chain has TRBV6-6 and TRBJ1-2; the D gene is possibly TRBD1 (5 bases). The germline CDR1 and CDR2 sequences are MNHNY and SVGAGI (reference sequence). The CDR3 extends over 14 amino acids. The V gene lost 6 bases and the J gene lost 4 bases, with 15 bases spanning the gap. CDR3 residues: CASRLTDSFYGYTF. In DNA form, the CDR3 reads TGTGCCAGCAGACTGACAGATTCTTTCTATGGCTACACCTTC.

V usage is TRBV4-2 and J usage is TRBJ2-1; TRBD1 aligns across 9 bases. CDR1 LGHNA and CDR2 YNFKEQ come from the germline V gene. J gave up 10 bases and V 4 bases, and 5 bases lay outside the gene matches. The CDR3 runs to 13 residues. The CDR3 region is CASSRDRVLEQFF. Here the CDR3 DNA reads TGTGCCAGCAGCCGGGACAGGGTCCTGGAGCAGTTCTTC.

This chain uses TRBV21-1 with TRBJ1-5; TRBD1, the D gene given by the table, was not confirmed from the DNA. TRBV21-1 is a pseudogene. CDR3 length equals 14 residues. The CDR3 loop is CASFEPGQNQPQHF. The CDR3 DNA reads TGTGCCAGCTTCGAACCGGGACAGAATCAGCCCCAGCATTTT.

This clonotype came up many times. The chain recombines TRBV5-6 with TRBJ2-1, with D unresolved. The V gene lost 4 bases and the J gene lost 7 bases, with 18 bases spanning the gap. The CDR3 spans 15 residues. Germline lookup yields CDR1 SGHDT and CDR2 YYEEEE. The CDR3 protein is CASSTLGEMRNEQFF. CDR3 DNA: TGTGCCAGCAGCACCCTTGGAGAGATGAGGAATGAGCAGTTCTTC.

This clonotype was seen a few times. The conserved closing phenylalanine or tryptophan is absent in this CDR3, likely reflecting a read error. Because the CDR3's place on the DNA is in doubt, the DNA is left out and the CDR3 is given as listed by TCRdb. The chain uses TRBV6-6 and TRBJ2-7; the table's TRBD1 call for D was not verified on the DNA. The length of the CDR3 is 11 amino acids, counting both ends. Germline V gives CDR1 MNHNY, CDR2 SVGAGI (reference sequence). This chain's CDR3 is CASSMGTEGVI.

This chain joins TRBV20-1 and TRBJ2-2, with 7 positions matching TRBD2. J lost 0 bases, V lost 6 bases, and 4 bases had no gene match. The CDR3 runs 14 residues. Looked up from germline, CDR1 is DFQATT and CDR2 is SNEGSKA (reference sequence). The CDR3 DNA is TGCAGTGCGCTCGGGGGGACGAACACCGGGGAGCTGTTTTTT. Amino acid sequence: CSALGGTNTGELFF.

This CDR3 is CASSEQALSYEQYF. The CDR3 bases are TGTGCCAGCAGTGAACAAGCTCTATCCTACGAGCAGTACTTC. V is TRBV2 and J is TRBJ2-7; D is undetermined. Trimming left V 2 bases short and J 1 base short, with 9 bases between. This CDR3 has 14 residues. Germline CDR1 and CDR2: SNHLY and FYNNEI.

This clonotype was detected only a few times. This chain links TRBV5-5 with TRBJ2-1; 8 nucleotides line up with TRBD1. V was pared by 4 bases and J by 7 bases, with 10 bases of the junction left unmatched. Germline CDR1 reads SGHKS; CDR2 reads YYEKEE (reference sequence). This CDR3 has 15 amino acids. The CDR3 bases are TGTGCCAGCAGCCCCGGACAGGGAATATGGAATGAGCAGTTCTTC. Encoded protein: CASSPGQGIWNEQFF.

The chain has TRBV13 and TRBJ1-1; TRBD1 agrees at 7 bases. Germline CDR1 and CDR2: PRHDT and FYEKMQ (reference sequence). Germline trimming cut 4 bases from V and 5 bases from J; bases unmatched to any gene: 10. The CDR3 is 15 amino acids. The CDR3 region is CASSSYDRVETEAFF. In nucleotides, the CDR3 is TGTGCCAGCAGCTCTTACGACAGGGTGGAAACTGAAGCTTTCTTT.